This TCR beta chain is from a study of persistence of HIV-infected CD4 T cells. The libraries were made with immunoSEQ version 4 in survey mode. Measured with immunoSEQ multiplex PCR; TCRdb has only the in-frame clones, and not every one. The table shows about 28,000 clones, with roughly four fifths occurring only once. Cells were stimulated with CMV-infected fibroblast lysates at approximately 10 ug/mL. Sorted nonresponding memory CD4+ T cells were CD40L-negative, CD69-negative, CD45RO-high. The V end lost 1 base, the J end lost 1 base, and 13 bases lay between the germline ends. This CDR3 comprises 16 residues. Germline CDR1 and CDR2: MNHEY and SVGAGI. On this clone itself: Its antigen is undetermined.

The chain carries TRBV6-5 and TRBJ1-1, with D maybe TRBD1 (5 bases). Material: CD4+ T cells sorted from PBMCs after 18-hour stimulation, obtained from a patient who received antiretroviral therapy. The sequence came from an adult man with HIV who was CMV-seropositive. CDR3 sequence reads: CASSYYPGIGNTEAFF. The CDR3 nucleotides read TGTGCCAGCAGTTACTACCCAGGGATTGGGAACACTGAAGCTTTCTTT.